These 12 T cell receptor beta chains originate from one sample sequenced in a study of blood T cell repertoires in COVID-19. The repertoire was sequenced with immunoSEQ multiplex PCR; TCRdb's copy has only in-frame clones and lacks some. The table lists roughly 87,000 clones, roughly 76% of them singletons, with roughly 4.2% in the top ten. The sequenced sample was peripheral blood. The receptors come from a woman aged 45-59 years with acute or convalescent COVID-19.

The chain uses TRBV5-6 and TRBJ2-7; TRBD2 matches at 8 bases. Losses at the gene ends were 0 bases for V and 6 bases for J; bases not matched to a gene: 5. CDR1 SGHDT and CDR2 YYEEEE come from the germline V gene. The CDR3 length is 14 residues. The CDR3 spells CASSLVRGGSEQYF. For the CDR3, the DNA is TGTGCCAGCAGCTTGGTCCGGGGGGGGTCCGAGCAGTACTTC.

This clone was picked up many times. This same CDR3 is encoded by further DNA sequences in the sample. CDR3: CASSSSGGASDTQYF. The CDR3, as DNA: TGTGCCAGCAGCTCTAGCGGGGGGGCCTCAGATACGCAGTATTTT. This rearrangement joins TRBV9 to TRBJ2-3; 12 bases are shared with TRBD2. V shed 4 bases and J 4 bases; nucleotides not matched to a gene: 4. The germline CDR1 and CDR2 sequences are SGDLS and YYNGEE. CDR3 length: 15 amino acids.

The genes are TRBV6-1 and TRBJ1-1; the match to TRBD1 covers 10 bases. CDR3 length: 13 residues. J gave up 8 bases and V 2 bases, and 2 bases lay outside the gene matches. Per germline, CDR1 MNHNS and CDR2 SASEGT. The CDR3 coding sequence is TGTGCCAGCAGTGAATGGGACAGGGGCGAAGCTTTCTTT. This encodes CASSEWDRGEAFF.

The chain links TRBV6-5 to TRBJ1-1; 9 nucleotides agree with TRBD1. Trimming took 0 bases from V and 3 from J; bases not matched to a gene: 5. Germline CDR1 MNHEY, CDR2 SVGAGI. CDR3 length: 16 residues. The CDR3 loop reads CASSYSRGTGYTEAFF. The CDR3 region has the DNA TGTGCCAGCAGTTACTCGCGCGGGACAGGGTACACTGAAGCTTTCTTT.

This clone was picked up a small number of times. In nucleotides, the CDR3 is TGTGCCACACGACCGGGGGGCTATGGCTACACCTTC. This encodes CATRPGGYGYTF. The chain couples TRBV21-1 to TRBJ1-2. TRBV21-1 is listed as a pseudogene. The CDR3 totals 12 residues.

The chain links TRBV3-1 (or the pseudogene TRBV3-2) to TRBJ2-7; possibly TRBD2 for D (6 bases). The germline V and J ends were trimmed by 4 bases and 0 bases, with 7 bases remaining between them. This CDR3 has 13 residues. The germline CDR1 and CDR2 sequences are LGHDT and YNNKEL (reference sequence). The CDR3 sequence: CASSRRVSYEQYF. The CDR3, as DNA: TGTGCCAGCAGCCGGAGGGTCTCCTACGAGCAGTACTTC.

The V call is TRBV6-5, the J call TRBJ2-1; D unresolved. The length of the CDR3 is 14 residues. The V gene's germline CDR1 is MNHEY and CDR2 SVGAGI. The V end lost 6 bases, the J end lost 0 bases, and 9 bases lay between the germline ends. CDR3 nucleotide sequence: TGTGCCAGCAGGCCCACGAGCTCCTACAATGAGCAGTTCTTC. Translating gives CASRPTSSYNEQFF.

The chain recombines TRBV28 with TRBJ1-5; the D is unclear. The CDR3 contains 14 residues. Germline CDR1 reads MDHEN; CDR2 reads SYDVKM. V lost 5 bases, J lost 3 bases, and 11 bases lay in between. The CDR3 sequence: CASSTPQHNQPQHF. CDR3 bases: TGTGCCAGCAGTACGCCACAACACAATCAGCCCCAGCATTTT. The whole variable domain, filled in from reference TRBV28 and TRBJ1-5, reads DVKVTQSSRYLVKRTGEKVFLECVQDMDHENMFWYRQDPGLGLRLIYFSYDVKMKEKGDIPEGYSVSREKKERFSLILESASTNQTSMYLCASSTPQHNQPQHFGDGTRLSIL.

The CDR3: CASSLVSYDAVYGYTF. As DNA, the CDR3 is TGCGCCAGCAGCTTGGTCTCATATGATGCGGTCTATGGCTACACCTTC. This rearrangement joins TRBV5-1 to TRBJ1-2; no clear D. In germline, CDR1 is SGHRS, CDR2 YFSETQ. V gave up 0 bases and J gave up 4 bases, with 16 bases separating them. This CDR3 region has 16 residues.

V is TRBV19 and J is TRBJ1-5; D gene unclear. The CDR3 extends over 11 amino acids. Germline CDR1 LNHDA, CDR2 SQIVND (reference sequence). Trimming shortened V by 3 bases and J by 10 bases, and 7 bases separated the two germline ends. The CDR3 is CASSMSGPQHF. CDR3 in DNA: TGTGCCAGTAGTATGTCAGGCCCCCAGCATTTT.

The chain has TRBV30 and TRBJ2-2; possibly TRBD2 for D (6 bases). The CDR3 is 14 residues long. Germline CDR1 reads GTSNPN; CDR2 reads SVGIG (reference sequence). V was cut by 5 bases and J by 0 bases, with 10 bases left in between. In DNA form, the CDR3 reads TGTGCCTGGCTGGGGGGATCGAACACCGGGGAGCTGTTTTTT. Amino acids: CAWLGGSNTGELFF.

V is TRBV7-2 and J is TRBJ1-1; TRBD1 agrees at 9 bases. This CDR3 has 15 residues. Looked up from germline, CDR1 is SGHTA and CDR2 is FQGNSA. Losses at the gene ends were 1 base for V and 7 bases for J; bases not matched to a gene: 7. In DNA, the CDR3 is TGTGCCAGCAGCTTAGGGGGACAGGGAGGAGGTGAAGCTTTCTTT. As protein: CASSLGGQGGGEAFF.